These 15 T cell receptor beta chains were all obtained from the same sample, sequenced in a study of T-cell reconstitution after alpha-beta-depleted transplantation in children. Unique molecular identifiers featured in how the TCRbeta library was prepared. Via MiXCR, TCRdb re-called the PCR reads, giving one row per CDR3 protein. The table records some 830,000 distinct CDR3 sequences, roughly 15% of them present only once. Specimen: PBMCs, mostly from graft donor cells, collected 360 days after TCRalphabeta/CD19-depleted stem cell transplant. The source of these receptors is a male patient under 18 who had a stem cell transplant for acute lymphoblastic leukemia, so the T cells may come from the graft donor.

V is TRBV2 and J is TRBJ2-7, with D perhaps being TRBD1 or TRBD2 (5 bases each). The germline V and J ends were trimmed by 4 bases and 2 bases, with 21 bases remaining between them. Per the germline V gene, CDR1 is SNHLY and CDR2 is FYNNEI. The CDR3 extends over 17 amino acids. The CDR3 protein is CASSGRGSPSITYEQYF. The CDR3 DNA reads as TGTGCCAGCAGTGGACGGGGCAGCCCCTCAATAACCTACGAGCAGTACTTC.

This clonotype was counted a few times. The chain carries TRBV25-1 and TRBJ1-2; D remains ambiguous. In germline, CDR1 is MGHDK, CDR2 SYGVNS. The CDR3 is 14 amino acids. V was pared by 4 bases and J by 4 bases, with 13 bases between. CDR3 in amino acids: CASSGLTPFYGYTF. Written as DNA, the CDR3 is TGTGCCAGCAGTGGCTTAACACCTTTCTATGGCTACACCTTC.

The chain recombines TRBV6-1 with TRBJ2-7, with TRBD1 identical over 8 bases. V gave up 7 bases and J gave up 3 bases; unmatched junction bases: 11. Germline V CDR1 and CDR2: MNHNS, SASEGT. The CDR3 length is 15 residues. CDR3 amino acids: CASIWTGQGFYEQYF. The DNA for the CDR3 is TGTGCCAGCATTTGGACAGGGCAGGGGTTCTACGAGCAGTACTTC.

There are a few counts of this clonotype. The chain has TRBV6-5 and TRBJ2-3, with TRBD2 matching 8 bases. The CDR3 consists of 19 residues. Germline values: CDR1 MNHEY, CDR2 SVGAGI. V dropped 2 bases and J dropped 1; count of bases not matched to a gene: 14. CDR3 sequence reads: CASSYKAGVLVMGTDTQYF. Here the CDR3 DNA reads TGTGCCAGCAGTTACAAAGCGGGAGTTCTGGTGATGGGCACAGATACGCAGTATTTT.

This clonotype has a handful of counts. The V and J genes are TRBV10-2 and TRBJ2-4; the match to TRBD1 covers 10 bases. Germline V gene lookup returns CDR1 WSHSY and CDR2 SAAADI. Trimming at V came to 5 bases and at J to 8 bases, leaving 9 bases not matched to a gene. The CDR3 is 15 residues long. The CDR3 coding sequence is TGCGCCAGCAGTACCCACGGGACAGGGGTCGACATTCAGTACTTC. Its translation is CASSTHGTGVDIQYF.

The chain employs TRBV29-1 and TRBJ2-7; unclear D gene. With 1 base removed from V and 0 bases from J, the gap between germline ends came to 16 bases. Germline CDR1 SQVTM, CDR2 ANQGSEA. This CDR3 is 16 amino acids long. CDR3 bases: TGCAGCGTTGAAGGGCCGAAGGGCGAAAGCTCCTACGAGCAGTACTTC. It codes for CSVEGPKGESSYEQYF.

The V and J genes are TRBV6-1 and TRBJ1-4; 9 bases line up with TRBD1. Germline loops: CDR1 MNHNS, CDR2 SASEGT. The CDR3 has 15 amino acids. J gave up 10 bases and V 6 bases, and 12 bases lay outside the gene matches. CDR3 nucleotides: TGTGCCAGCAGCGCCAATGGACAGGGGAGAGGAAAACTGTTTTTT. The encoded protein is CASSANGQGRGKLFF.

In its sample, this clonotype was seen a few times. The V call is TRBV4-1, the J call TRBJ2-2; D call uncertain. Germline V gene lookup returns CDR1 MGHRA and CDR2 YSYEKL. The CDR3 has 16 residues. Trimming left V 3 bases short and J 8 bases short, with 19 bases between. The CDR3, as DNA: TGCGCCAGCAGCCAGACCGTTCGGCAGACCAGGGGGGAGCTGTTTTTT. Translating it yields CASSQTVRQTRGELFF.

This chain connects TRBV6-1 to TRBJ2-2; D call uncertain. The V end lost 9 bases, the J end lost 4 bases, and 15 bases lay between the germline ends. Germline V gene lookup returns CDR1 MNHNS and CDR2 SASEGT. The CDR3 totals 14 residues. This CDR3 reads CASSAIDGTGELFF. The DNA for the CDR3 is TGTGCCAGTTCAGCCATCGACGGCACCGGGGAGCTGTTTTTT.

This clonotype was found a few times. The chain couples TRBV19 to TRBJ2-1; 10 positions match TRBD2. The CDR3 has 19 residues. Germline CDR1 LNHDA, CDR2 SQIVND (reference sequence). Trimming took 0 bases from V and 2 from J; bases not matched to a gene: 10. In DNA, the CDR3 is TGTGCCAGTAGTATAGATGCGACAGAACTAGCGGGACCCTACAATGAGCAGTTCTTC. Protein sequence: CASSIDATELAGPYNEQFF. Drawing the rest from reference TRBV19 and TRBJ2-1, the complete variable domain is DGGITQSPKYLFRKEGQNVTLSCEQNLNHDAMYWYRQDPGQGLRLIYYSQIVNDFQKGDIAEGYSVSREKKESFPLTVTSAQKNPTAFYLCASSIDATELAGPYNEQFFGPGTRLTVL.

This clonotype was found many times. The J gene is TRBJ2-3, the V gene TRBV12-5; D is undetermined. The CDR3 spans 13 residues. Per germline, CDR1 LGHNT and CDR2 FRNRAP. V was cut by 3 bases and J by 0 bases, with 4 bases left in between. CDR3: CASGFSSTDTQYF. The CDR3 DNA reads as TGTGCTAGTGGTTTTTCTAGCACAGATACGCAGTATTTT.

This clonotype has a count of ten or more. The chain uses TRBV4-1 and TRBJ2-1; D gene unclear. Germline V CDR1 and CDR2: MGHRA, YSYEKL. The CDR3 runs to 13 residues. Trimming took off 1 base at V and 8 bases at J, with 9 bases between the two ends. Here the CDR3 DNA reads TGCGCCAGCAGCCAAGCCTTTATCGATGAGCAGTTCTTC. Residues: CASSQAFIDEQFF.

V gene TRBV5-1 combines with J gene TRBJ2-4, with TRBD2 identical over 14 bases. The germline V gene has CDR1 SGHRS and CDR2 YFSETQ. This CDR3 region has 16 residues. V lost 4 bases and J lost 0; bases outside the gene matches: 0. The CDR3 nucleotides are TGCGCCAGCAGCGGACTAGCGGGAGGAGCCAAAAACATTCAGTACTTC. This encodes CASSGLAGGAKNIQYF.

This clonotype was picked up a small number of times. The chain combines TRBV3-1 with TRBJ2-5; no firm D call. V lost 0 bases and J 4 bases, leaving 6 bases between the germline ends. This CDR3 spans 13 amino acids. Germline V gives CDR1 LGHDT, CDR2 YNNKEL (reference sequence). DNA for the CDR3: TGTGCCAGCAGCCAAGACCTCCGAGAGACCCAGTACTTC. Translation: CASSQDLRETQYF.

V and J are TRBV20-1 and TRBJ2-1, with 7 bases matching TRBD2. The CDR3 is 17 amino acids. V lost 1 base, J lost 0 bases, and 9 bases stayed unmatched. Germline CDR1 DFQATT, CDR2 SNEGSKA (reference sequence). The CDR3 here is CSARVWSSGPSYNEQFF. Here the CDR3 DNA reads TGCAGTGCTAGAGTTTGGTCTAGCGGCCCCTCCTACAATGAGCAGTTCTTC.